This T cell receptor beta chain is drawn from a study of response to subunit inactivated influenza vaccine. TCRdb processed the RT-PCR reads anew with MiXCR; each CDR3 protein has one entry. The repertoire holds hundreds of thousands of distinct CDR3 sequences, with 14% as singletons. The CDR3 is 15 amino acids. Germline loops: CDR1 DFQATT, CDR2 SNEGSKA (reference sequence). V lost 6 bases and J lost 0; bases outside the gene matches: 10. V is TRBV20-1 and J is TRBJ2-7; 8 nucleotides agree with TRBD2. The sequence was collected from a man aged 45-65 years who received an inactivated influenza vaccine. Specimen: PBMCs from blood, collected around two weeks before vaccination. CDR3 region: CSAGRGRMSSYEQYF. CDR3 bases: TGCAGTGCCGGGAGGGGTCGAATGAGCTCCTACGAGCAGTACTTC.